This T cell receptor (beta chain) was sequenced in a study of beta chain features in type 1 diabetes. Study-wide findings and caveats: TCRB CDR3s were moderately but significantly shorter in Type 1 diabetes patients in all four CD4+ subsets.

Trimming took 3 bases from V and 11 from J, leaving 13 bases between them. The CDR3 contains 13 residues. Germline CDR1 SEHNR, CDR2 FQNEAQ (reference sequence). In this sample, this clone turned up a few times. Its antigen is still unknown. Sorting based on CD45RO/CCR7/CD25/CD127/CD95/CD27 separated CD4+ naive, central memory, regulatory and stem cell-like memory cells. The investigators reverse transcribed all of the isolated RNA, so they sequenced expressed TCRB transcripts. Libraries were prepared by immunoSEQ multiplex PCR; TCRdb keeps only in-frame clonotypes and omits some of them. This sample has around 710,000 clones, with over 10% found just once.

The sample consisted of naive CD4+ T cells from blood. The chain uses TRBV7-9 and TRBJ2-2; D gene uncertain. This receptor was identified in a man aged 30 to 39 with type 1 diabetes. This CDR3 reads CASSFSGSDELFF. The CDR3 nucleotides read TGTGCCAGCAGCTTCTCCGGCTCTGACGAGCTGTTTTTT.